This TCR beta chain comes out of a study of T cell responses to AZD1222 COVID-19 vaccine (dated by TCRdb to the early 2020s). About the study as a whole: AZD1222 recipients with second doses at about 4 weeks or about 12 weeks were pooled, because spike-specific TCR depth and breadth did not differ between schedules. A total of about 250 trial participants underwent TCR sequencing, of whom about 200 had received two doses of AZD1222 and around 25 had received two doses of the MenACWY control vaccine. Enrollment into the trials was organized by age into subgroups of 18-55, 56-69 and 70-plus years, and those subgroups contained about 160, 30 and 59 TCR-sequenced participants, respectively. General findings and caveats noted by the study authors: Conclusions about previously exposed vaccinees were limited because only 6 or 7 AZD1222 recipients were SARS-CoV-2 seropositive at baseline. The 56-69-year group was small, and its depth increase did not reach significance, likely because of low power. After two AZD1222 doses, spike-specific TCR breadth and depth were significantly higher than at day 0 and than in MenACWY recipients. CD4 TCRs associated with the vaccine covered the entire spike protein, and the dominant responses were in regions 160-218 and 743-854. Most participants were white British and females outnumbered males, and the authors suggested that clonal diversity may have been underestimated. Because no samples from the day 14 peak response were available, repertoires could be characterized only after the peak T cell response. Reportedly, close to half of the unique spike-specific TCRs recognized epitopes lying outside the regions that are mutated in the B.1.351 and B.1.1.7 variants.

The CDR3 regions of human TCRbeta chains were analyzed by immunosequencing. Per the source publication's procedure: Repertoire TCRs were matched against a reference library of SARS-CoV-2-specific TCRs generated with the MIRA antigen-specificity platform. Breadth meant the fraction of unique TCRs that were SARS-CoV-2-associated, whereas depth meant the fraction of total T cells that were SARS-CoV-2-associated. Using the MIRA data, each spike-specific TCR was assigned both to the spike region to which the TCR was reactive and to a CD4 or CD8 class. Log10-transformed breadth and depth values were compared by one-way ANOVA with Sidak's multiple comparisons tests. TCRdb's version of the immuneACCESS table is confined to in-frame rearrangements and falls short of the full clone set. An unresolved V gene accounts for under half of the shortfall where checked; the remainder is of unknown origin. That table is the source of V, J and clone size, and D and trimming were worked out from the DNA. The sample table records about 150,000 clones; about 90% of these occur just once. The ten top clones hold more than 3.5% of the sample.

This specimen's time point label, interpreted: baseline before first vaccination. Samples from vaccinated people were obtained from the UK trials COV001 and COV002, which included a single-blind randomized controlled phase 2/3 trial of AZD1222 (ChAdOx1 nCoV-19) in healthy adults. Trial participant PBMC samples were collected at day 0 and day 28 after the second dose for TCRbeta chain sequencing. The germline V gene specifies SGHTS as CDR1 and YDEGEE as CDR2. Unmatched junction bases come to 4, with V trimmed by 4 bases and J by 3 bases. From cysteine to phenylalanine, the CDR3 is 14 amino acids long. Just the 42-base CDR3 DNA is kept, in frame starting at base 1. Points on this clone: Its antigen specificity is not known. There are no base qualities to consult, and no much larger clone falls within one base.

The specimen comprised peripheral blood, sampled on day 0 of AZD1222 vaccination. This TCR was recovered from an adult in good health. Recombination connected TRBV5-8 to TRBJ2-3, with TRBD1 matching 8 junction bases. The DNA reads as follows: TGTGCCAGCAGCCAAGACAGGGGTACAGATACGCAGTATTTT. Translated, this is CASSQDRGTDTQYF.